This entry is about one T cell receptor beta chain. With 0 bases clipped from V and 5 bases from J, the junction kept 11 bases outside the gene matches. The CDR3 totals 17 residues. Germline assignment: CDR1 SEHNR and CDR2 FQNEAQ (reference sequence). The repertoire was sequenced with immunoSEQ multiplex PCR; TCRdb's copy has only in-frame clones and lacks some. This sample yields about 150,000 clones, of which roughly 90% are seen a single time; 6.6% belongs to the top ten. Clinical histories supplied by participants themselves formed the basis of cohort assignment. The data derive from a study of blood T cell repertoires in COVID-19.

The source material was PBMCs or T cells enriched from blood (not recorded which). This receptor was identified in a woman between 45 and 65 years old who had recovered from COVID-19. The chain joins TRBV7-9 to TRBJ2-7; 9 bases are a match to TRBD1. CDR3 region: CASSLAHVRDRADEQYF. CDR3 sequence (DNA): TGTGCCAGCAGCTTAGCTCATGTCCGGGACAGGGCCGACGAGCAGTACTTC.